This entry concerns a single TCR beta chain. Antigen unknown. These data are taken from a study of T-cell memory formation after mild COVID-19. General study results and limits: Clones that contracted from day 15 to 85 had balanced CD4/CD8; later expanders were CD4+ biased.

TCRdb recomputed calls from the 5' RACE reads with MiXCR, one row per CDR3 protein. Of just under 350,000 distinct CDR3 sequences listed, about an eighth are singletons. Looked up from germline, CDR1 is MNHEY and CDR2 is SVGAGI. The ends lost 4 bases at V and 0 bases at J; junction bases unmatched: 5. The CDR3 loop spans 18 amino acids. Sequenced sample: PBMCs or a T cell subset sorted from them (not recorded which). V gene TRBV6-5 combines with J gene TRBJ1-6, with 11 bases aligning to TRBD1. This receptor was taken from a man in his late teens or twenties who had mild COVID-19 (a few samples of this study predate the infection). Cell type and time point are not known. CDR3: CASSSFGQGASYNSPLHF. CDR3 nucleotides: TGTGCCAGCAGTTCTTTTGGACAGGGGGCCTCCTATAATTCACCCCTCCACTTT.